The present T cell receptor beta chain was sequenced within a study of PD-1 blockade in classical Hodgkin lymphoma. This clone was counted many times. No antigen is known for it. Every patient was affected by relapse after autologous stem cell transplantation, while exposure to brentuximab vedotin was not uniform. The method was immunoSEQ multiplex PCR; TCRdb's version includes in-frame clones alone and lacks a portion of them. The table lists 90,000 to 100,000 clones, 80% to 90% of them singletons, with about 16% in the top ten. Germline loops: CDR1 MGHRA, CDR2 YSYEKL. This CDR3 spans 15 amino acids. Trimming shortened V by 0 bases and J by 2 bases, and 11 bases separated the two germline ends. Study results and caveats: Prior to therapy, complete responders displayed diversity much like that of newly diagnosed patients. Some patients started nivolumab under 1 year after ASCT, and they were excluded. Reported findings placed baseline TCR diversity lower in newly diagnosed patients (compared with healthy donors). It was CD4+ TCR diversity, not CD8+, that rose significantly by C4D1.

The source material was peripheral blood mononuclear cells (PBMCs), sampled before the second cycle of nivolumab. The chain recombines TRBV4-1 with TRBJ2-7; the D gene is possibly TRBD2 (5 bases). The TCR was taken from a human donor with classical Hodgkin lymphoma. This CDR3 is CASSQETGLAYEQYF. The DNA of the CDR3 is TGCGCCAGCAGCCAAGAGACCGGACTCGCCTACGAGCAGTACTTC.